The rows below give T cell receptor beta chains drawn from one sample of a study of a mutant IDH1 vaccine in newly diagnosed glioma. These receptors lack a known antigen. Produced via immunoSEQ multiplex PCR; TCRdb's table is partial and in-frame only. The data show tens of thousands of clones, with around 90% seen just once and roughly 20% held by the top ten. Sequenced here: PBMCs, sampled from a glioma patient whose treatment included an IDH1 peptide vaccine. These receptor sequences come from a young man with glioma. CDR3s include the opening cysteine and the closing phenylalanine or tryptophan. Each record gives: V gene, J gene, clone size, D gene, CDR3 protein, CDR3 DNA. D genes are given only for firm matches. Only some rows state a clone size, as once, few, many or a class for expanded clones.

v_gene: TRBV29-1
j_gene: TRBJ1-1
abundance: .
d_gene: TRBD1
CDR3aa: CSVGGGAGTTEAFF
CDR3nt: TGCAGCGTGGGAGGGGGCGCAGGGACCACTGAAGCTTTCTTT

v_gene: TRBV9
j_gene: TRBJ2-2
abundance: few
d_gene: .
CDR3aa: CASSVGLGVYRKNTGELFF
CDR3nt: TGTGCCAGCAGCGTAGGATTGGGGGTCTACAGGAAGAACACCGGGGAGCTGTTTTTT

v_gene: TRBV4-1
j_gene: TRBJ1-2
abundance: .
d_gene: .
CDR3aa: CASSQEPGDYGYTF
CDR3nt: TGCGCCAGCAGCCAAGAACCAGGGGACTATGGCTACACCTTC

v_gene: TRBV9
j_gene: TRBJ2-1
abundance: .
d_gene: TRBD2
CDR3aa: CASSVDGRVLNEQFF
CDR3nt: TGTGCCAGCAGCGTAGACGGGAGGGTCCTCAATGAGCAGTTCTTC

v_gene: TRBV6-5
j_gene: TRBJ1-2
abundance: .
d_gene: TRBD1
CDR3aa: CASSLTGRGYTF
CDR3nt: TGTGCCAGCAGTTTGACAGGGCGCGGCTACACCTTC

v_gene: TRBV9
j_gene: TRBJ1-3
abundance: .
d_gene: .
CDR3aa: CASSVAGGNTIYF
CDR3nt: TGTGCCAGCAGCGTAGCAGGTGGAAACACCATATATTTT

v_gene: TRBV7-9
j_gene: TRBJ2-1
abundance: .
d_gene: TRBD2
CDR3aa: CASSLGTSGSHEQFF
CDR3nt: TGTGCCAGCAGCTTAGGGACTAGCGGGAGTCATGAGCAGTTCTTC

v_gene: TRBV6-5
j_gene: TRBJ2-4
abundance: .
d_gene: .
CDR3aa: CASRTLGLAKNIQYF
CDR3nt: TGTGCCAGCAGGACGCTGGGGCTAGCCAAAAACATTCAGTACTTC

v_gene: TRBV5-6
j_gene: TRBJ2-1
abundance: few
d_gene: .
CDR3aa: CASTLTVSSYNEQFF
CDR3nt: TGTGCCAGCACCCTGACGGTTAGCTCCTACAATGAGCAGTTCTTC

v_gene: TRBV30
j_gene: TRBJ1-3
abundance: .
d_gene: .
CDR3aa: CAWRRDSGNTIYF
CDR3nt: TGTGCCTGGAGGAGGGACTCTGGAAACACCATATATTTT

v_gene: TRBV28
j_gene: TRBJ1-2
abundance: .
d_gene: .
CDR3aa: CASSFLRDTYGYTF
CDR3nt: TGTGCCAGCAGTTTCCTCCGGGACACCTATGGCTACACCTTC

v_gene: TRBV7-9
j_gene: TRBJ2-3
abundance: once
d_gene: TRBD2
CDR3aa: CASSQLAGAGSTQYF
CDR3nt: TGTGCCAGCAGTCAACTAGCGGGAGCCGGGAGTACGCAGTATTTT

v_gene: TRBV10-1
j_gene: TRBJ1-5
abundance: .
d_gene: TRBD1
CDR3aa: CASSTLDRAGNQPQHF
CDR3nt: TGCGCCAGCAGTACTCTGGACAGGGCGGGCAATCAGCCCCAGCATTTT

v_gene: TRBV7-2
j_gene: TRBJ1-5
abundance: .
d_gene: TRBD1
CDR3aa: CASSPGGGFSNQPQHF
CDR3nt: TGTGCCAGCAGCCCGGGAGGGGGCTTTAGCAATCAGCCCCAGCATTTT

v_gene: TRBV5-1
j_gene: TRBJ2-5
abundance: .
d_gene: .
CDR3aa: CASSLAPGAQETQYF
CDR3nt: TGCGCCAGCAGCTTGGCCCCGGGAGCACAAGAGACCCAGTACTTC

v_gene: TRBV2
j_gene: TRBJ1-1
abundance: .
d_gene: TRBD1
CDR3aa: CASSEGGQGGDEAFF
CDR3nt: TGTGCCAGCAGTGAGGGGGGACAGGGGGGAGATGAAGCTTTCTTT

v_gene: TRBV29-1
j_gene: TRBJ1-2
abundance: .
d_gene: .
CDR3aa: CSVDKADNYGYTF
CDR3nt: TGCAGCGTTGACAAGGCGGATAACTATGGCTACACCTTC

v_gene: TRBV5-1
j_gene: TRBJ1-4
abundance: .
d_gene: TRBD1
CDR3aa: CASSTGTGTTNEKLFF
CDR3nt: TGCGCCAGCAGCACCGGGACAGGCACAACTAATGAAAAACTGTTTTTT

v_gene: TRBV10-2
j_gene: TRBJ1-4
abundance: .
d_gene: .
CDR3aa: CASSESLDLASLFF
CDR3nt: TGCGCCAGCAGTGAGTCCCTAGATCTCGCAAGCCTGTTTTTT

v_gene: TRBV6-5
j_gene: TRBJ1-2
abundance: .
d_gene: .
CDR3aa: CASSYARRQFYGYTF
CDR3nt: TGTGCCAGCAGTTACGCCCGGCGACAGTTCTATGGCTACACCTTC

v_gene: TRBV29-1
j_gene: TRBJ1-1
abundance: .
d_gene: .
CDR3aa: CSVEGQLNTEAFF
CDR3nt: TGCAGCGTGGAAGGACAGTTGAACACTGAAGCTTTCTTT

v_gene: TRBV7-2
j_gene: TRBJ2-7
abundance: once
d_gene: TRBD2
CDR3aa: CASSPLGGLAGWGTYEQYF
CDR3nt: TGTGCCAGCAGCCCCTTAGGGGGACTAGCGGGATGGGGCACCTACGAGCAGTACTTC

v_gene: TRBV20-1
j_gene: TRBJ1-1
abundance: .
d_gene: .
CDR3aa: CSAMAHEAFF
CDR3nt: TGCAGTGCTATGGCCCATGAAGCTTTCTTT

v_gene: TRBV29-1
j_gene: TRBJ2-1
abundance: .
d_gene: TRBD2
CDR3aa: CSATTSTSLQFF
CDR3nt: TGCAGCGCCACGACTTCGACTAGCTTGCAGTTCTTC

v_gene: TRBV5-1
j_gene: TRBJ1-2
abundance: .
d_gene: TRBD1
CDR3aa: CASSLVHRDRVGYTF
CDR3nt: TGCGCCAGCAGCTTGGTCCACCGGGACAGGGTTGGCTACACCTTC

v_gene: TRBV2
j_gene: TRBJ1-4
abundance: .
d_gene: .
CDR3aa: CASSERGEKLFF
CDR3nt: TGTGCCAGCAGTGAGCGGGGTGAAAAACTGTTTTTT

v_gene: TRBV2
j_gene: TRBJ2-1
abundance: .
d_gene: TRBD2
CDR3aa: CASRTSGKNEQFF
CDR3nt: TGTGCCAGCAGGACTAGCGGGAAGAATGAGCAGTTCTTC